This is a list of T cell receptor beta chains from one sample in a study of cytomegalovirus exposure and HLA in healthy donors. TCRdb's copy holds only in-frame clones and misses some; the assay was immunoSEQ multiplex PCR. The data contain approximately 150,000 clones, more than 85% of them singletons. The specimen was PBMCs. These receptors originate from a man younger than 30 in good health and CMV-seronegative. Each CDR3 is given with its conserved first and last residue. D genes are given only for firm matches.

len	v_gene	d_gene	CDR3aa
15	TRBV9	TRBD1	CASSTYPQGGTEAFF
13	TRBV5-4	TRBD1	CASSLQGADGYTF
15	TRBV19	-	CASSIDWGLNYGYTF
15	TRBV6-5	TRBD1	CASSVGQGTNYGYTF
15	TRBV18	TRBD2	CASSQRDPSTDTQYF
16	TRBV11-1	-	CASSAPGQGITGELFF
12	TRBV5-4	-	CASSLPSVEAFF
15	TRBV5-1	TRBD2	CASSLTSGTYNEQFF
15	TRBV5-1	TRBD1	CASSSKGGQDYGYTF
17	TRBV18	TRBD1	CASSSISGTGSGNTIYF
13	TRBV10-3	TRBD1	CAIQGRQSDGYTF
18	TRBV19	-	CASTPGYTQPATNEKLFF
16	TRBV27	-	CASRPNRNRGNQPQHF
13	TRBV6-5	-	CASRQNSPYEQYF
18	TRBV15	TRBD2	CATSSLGLAGSYTDTQYF
16	TRBV27	-	CASSKPRGALVYEQYF
14	TRBV5-5	-	CASSLDPDTGELFF
12	TRBV19	-	CASSIRGETQYF
15	TRBV18	-	CASSPMSAGANVLTF
16	TRBV19	-	CASSSDSQGIVLGAFF
15	TRBV18	-	CASSPYYGSNQPQHF
13	TRBV27	TRBD1	CASRTGAPDTQYF
14	TRBV29-1	-	CSVEKQLNTGELFF